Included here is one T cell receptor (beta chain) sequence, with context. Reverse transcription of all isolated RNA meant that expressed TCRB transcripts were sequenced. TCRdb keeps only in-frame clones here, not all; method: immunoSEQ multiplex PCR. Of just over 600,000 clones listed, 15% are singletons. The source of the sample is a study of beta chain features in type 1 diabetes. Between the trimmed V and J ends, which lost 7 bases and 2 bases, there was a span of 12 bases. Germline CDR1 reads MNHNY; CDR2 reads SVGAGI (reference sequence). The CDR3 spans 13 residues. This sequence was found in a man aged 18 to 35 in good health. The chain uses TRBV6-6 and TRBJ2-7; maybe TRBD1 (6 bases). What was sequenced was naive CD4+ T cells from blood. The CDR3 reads CASNRDITYEQYF. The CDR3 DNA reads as TGTGCCAGCAACCGGGACATTACCTACGAGCAGTACTTC.